The text below deals with one T cell receptor (gamma chain). TCRdb lists the protein of a much larger clone for this DNA, which differs at residue 2, so this is likely a read error; the protein given here is translated from the DNA itself. CDR1 and CDR2 from the germline V gene are GITISATS and ISYDGTV (reference sequence). This CDR3 is 14 amino acids long. The data stem from a study of γδ T cells in repeated Plasmodium falciparum infection. Vgamma9/Vdelta2+ and Vdelta2-negative gammadelta T cells were flow-sorted from PBMC for bulk sequencing. TRG and TRD sequences were obtained from every sorted gammadelta sample. TCRdb reprocessed the multiplex PCR reads through CATT. This sample has around 24,000 gamma-chain clones, with about 2.9% found just once.

This clonotype was obtained from a pool of human donors (malaria-infected and uninfected, not separated). V is TRGV9 and J is TRGJ1 or TRGJ2. Since TCRdb gives no J gene, matching the DNA to germline was used here to assign it. Sequenced sample: gamma-delta T cells from blood. The CDR3 sequence: CTLWEVSNYYKKLF. The CDR3 region has the DNA TGTACCTTGTGGGAGGTGTCGAATTATTATAAGAAACTCTTT.